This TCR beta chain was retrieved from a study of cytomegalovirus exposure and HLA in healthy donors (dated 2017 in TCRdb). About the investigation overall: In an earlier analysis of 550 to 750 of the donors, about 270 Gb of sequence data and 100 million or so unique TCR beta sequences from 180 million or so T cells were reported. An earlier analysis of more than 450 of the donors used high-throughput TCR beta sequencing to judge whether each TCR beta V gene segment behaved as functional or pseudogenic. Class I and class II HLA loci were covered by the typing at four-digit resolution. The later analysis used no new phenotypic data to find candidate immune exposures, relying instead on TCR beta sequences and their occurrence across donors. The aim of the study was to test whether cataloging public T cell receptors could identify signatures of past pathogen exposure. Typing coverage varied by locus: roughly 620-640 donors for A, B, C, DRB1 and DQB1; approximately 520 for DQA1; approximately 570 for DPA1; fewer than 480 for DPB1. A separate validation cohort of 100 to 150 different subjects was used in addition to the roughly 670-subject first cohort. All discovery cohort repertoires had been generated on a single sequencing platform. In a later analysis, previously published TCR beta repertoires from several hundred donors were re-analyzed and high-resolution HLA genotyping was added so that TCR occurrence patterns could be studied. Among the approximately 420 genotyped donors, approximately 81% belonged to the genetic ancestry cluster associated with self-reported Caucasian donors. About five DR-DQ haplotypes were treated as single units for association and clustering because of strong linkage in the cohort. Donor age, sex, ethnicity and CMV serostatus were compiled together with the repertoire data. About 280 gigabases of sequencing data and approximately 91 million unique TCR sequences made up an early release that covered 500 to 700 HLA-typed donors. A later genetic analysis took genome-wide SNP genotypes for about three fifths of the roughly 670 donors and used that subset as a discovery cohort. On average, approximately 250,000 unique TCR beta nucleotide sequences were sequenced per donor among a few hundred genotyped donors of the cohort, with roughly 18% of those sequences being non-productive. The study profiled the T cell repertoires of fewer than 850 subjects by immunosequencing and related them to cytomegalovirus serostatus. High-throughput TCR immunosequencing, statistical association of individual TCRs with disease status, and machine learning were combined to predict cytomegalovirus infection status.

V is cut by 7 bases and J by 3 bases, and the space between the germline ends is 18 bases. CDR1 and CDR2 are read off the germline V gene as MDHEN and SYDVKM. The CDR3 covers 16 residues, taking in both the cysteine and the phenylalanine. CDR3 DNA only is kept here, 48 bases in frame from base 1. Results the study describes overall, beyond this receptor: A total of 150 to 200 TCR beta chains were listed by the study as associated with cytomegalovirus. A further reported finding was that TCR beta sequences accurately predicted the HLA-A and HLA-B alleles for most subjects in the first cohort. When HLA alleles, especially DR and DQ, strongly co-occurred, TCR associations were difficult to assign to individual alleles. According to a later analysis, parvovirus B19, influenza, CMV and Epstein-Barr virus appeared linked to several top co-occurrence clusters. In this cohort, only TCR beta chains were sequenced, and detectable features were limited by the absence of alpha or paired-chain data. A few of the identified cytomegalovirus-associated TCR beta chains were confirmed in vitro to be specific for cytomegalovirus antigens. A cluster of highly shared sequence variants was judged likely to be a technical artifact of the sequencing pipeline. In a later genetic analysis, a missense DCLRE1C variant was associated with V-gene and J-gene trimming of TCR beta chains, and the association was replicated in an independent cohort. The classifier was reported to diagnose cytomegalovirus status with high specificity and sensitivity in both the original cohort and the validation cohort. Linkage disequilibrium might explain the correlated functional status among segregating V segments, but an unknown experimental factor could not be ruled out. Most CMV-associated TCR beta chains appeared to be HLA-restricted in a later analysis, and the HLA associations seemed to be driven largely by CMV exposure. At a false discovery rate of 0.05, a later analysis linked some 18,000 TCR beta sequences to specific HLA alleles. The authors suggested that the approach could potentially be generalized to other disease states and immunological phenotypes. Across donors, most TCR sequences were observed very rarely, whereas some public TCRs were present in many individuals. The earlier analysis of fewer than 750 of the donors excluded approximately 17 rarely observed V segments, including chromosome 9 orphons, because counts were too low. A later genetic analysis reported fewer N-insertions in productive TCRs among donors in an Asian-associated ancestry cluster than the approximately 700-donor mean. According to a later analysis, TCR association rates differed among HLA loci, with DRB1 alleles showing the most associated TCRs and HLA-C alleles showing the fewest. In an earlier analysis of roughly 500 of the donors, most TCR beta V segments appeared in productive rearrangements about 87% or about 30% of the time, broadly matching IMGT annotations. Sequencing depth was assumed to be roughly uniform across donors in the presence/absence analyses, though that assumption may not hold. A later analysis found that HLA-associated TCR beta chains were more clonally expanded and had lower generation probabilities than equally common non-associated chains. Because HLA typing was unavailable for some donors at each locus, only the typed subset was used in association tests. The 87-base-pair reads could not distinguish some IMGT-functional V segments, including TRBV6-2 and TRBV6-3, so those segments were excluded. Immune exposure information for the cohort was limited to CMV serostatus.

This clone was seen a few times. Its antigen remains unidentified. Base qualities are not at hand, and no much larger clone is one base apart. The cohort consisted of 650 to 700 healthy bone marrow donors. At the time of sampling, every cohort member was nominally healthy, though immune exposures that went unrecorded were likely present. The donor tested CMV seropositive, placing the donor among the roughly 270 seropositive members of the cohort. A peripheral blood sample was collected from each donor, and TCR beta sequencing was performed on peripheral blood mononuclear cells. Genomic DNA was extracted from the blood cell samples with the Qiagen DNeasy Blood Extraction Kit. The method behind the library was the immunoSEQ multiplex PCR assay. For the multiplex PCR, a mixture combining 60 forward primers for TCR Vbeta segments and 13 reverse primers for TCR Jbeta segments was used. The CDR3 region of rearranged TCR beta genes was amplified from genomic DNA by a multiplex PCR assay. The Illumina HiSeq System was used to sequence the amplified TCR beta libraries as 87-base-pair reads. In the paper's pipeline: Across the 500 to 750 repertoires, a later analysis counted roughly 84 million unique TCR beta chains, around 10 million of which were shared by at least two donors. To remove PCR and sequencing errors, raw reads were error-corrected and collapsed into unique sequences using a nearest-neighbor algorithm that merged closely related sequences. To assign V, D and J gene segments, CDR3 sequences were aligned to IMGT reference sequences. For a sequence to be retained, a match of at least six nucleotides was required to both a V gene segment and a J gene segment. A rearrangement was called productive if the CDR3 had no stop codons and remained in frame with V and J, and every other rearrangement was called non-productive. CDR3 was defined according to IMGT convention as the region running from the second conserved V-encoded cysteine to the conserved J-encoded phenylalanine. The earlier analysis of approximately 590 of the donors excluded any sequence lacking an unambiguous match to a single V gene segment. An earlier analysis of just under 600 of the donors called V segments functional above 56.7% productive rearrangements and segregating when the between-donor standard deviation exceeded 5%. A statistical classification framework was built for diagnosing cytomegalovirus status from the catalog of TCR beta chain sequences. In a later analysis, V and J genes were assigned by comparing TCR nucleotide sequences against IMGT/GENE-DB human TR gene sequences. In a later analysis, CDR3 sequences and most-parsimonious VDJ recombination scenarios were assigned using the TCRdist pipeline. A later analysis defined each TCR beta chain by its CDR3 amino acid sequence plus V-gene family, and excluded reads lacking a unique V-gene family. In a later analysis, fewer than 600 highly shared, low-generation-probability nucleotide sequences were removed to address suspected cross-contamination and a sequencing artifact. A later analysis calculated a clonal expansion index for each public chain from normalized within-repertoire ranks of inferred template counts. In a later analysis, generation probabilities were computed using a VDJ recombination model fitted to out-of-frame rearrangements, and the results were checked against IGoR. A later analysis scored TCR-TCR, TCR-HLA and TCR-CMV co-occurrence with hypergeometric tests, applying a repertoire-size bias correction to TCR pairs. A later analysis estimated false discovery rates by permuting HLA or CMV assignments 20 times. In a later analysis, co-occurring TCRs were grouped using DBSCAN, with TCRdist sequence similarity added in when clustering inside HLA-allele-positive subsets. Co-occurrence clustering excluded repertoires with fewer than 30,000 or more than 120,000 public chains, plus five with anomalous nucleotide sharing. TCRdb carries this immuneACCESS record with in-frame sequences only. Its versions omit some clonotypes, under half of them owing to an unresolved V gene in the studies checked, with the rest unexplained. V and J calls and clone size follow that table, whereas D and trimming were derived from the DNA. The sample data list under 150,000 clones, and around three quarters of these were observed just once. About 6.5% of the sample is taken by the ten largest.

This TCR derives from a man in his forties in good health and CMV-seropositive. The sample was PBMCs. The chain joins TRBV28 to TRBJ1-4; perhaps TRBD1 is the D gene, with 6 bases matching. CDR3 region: CASTDRRGKANEKLFF. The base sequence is TGTGCCAGCACGGATCGCAGGGGAAAAGCTAATGAAAAACTGTTTTTT.